This T cell receptor (beta chain) was captured in a study of T-cell memory formation after mild COVID-19. Study-level information: TCR clusters showed largely donor specificity.

5'RACE, which relied on constant-segment primers, yielded TCR alpha and TCR beta cDNA libraries carrying sample barcodes and UMIs. TCRdb passed the 5' RACE reads through MiXCR, listing each CDR3 protein once. Of over 95,000 distinct CDR3 sequences in the sample, 22% were seen once. The CDR3 extends over 14 amino acids. V lost 0 bases and J 5 bases, leaving 12 bases between the germline ends. Germline V gene lookup returns CDR1 SGHRS and CDR2 YFSETQ. The specimen sequenced was PBMCs or a T cell subset sorted from them (not recorded which). The V gene is TRBV5-1, the J gene TRBJ2-7; D possibly corresponds to TRBD1 (5 bases). This TCR was sampled from a man in his late teens or twenties who had mild COVID-19 (a few samples of this study predate the infection). Cell type and time point are not known. CDR3 sequence reads: CASSLGVGVDEQYV. The CDR3, as DNA: TGCGCCAGCAGCTTGGGGGTAGGGGTAGACGAGCAGTACGTC.